The 3 T cell receptor beta chains reported below all come from one sample, sequenced in a study of control samples from healthy donors and cancer patients. Sequencing used immunoSEQ multiplex PCR; TCRdb keeps in-frame clones, though not all of them. The sample includes 100,000 to 150,000 clones, over 75% of them seen just once. The material sequenced was blood. The receptors were gathered from a man aged 35-49 years in good health.

The V gene is TRBV6-5, the J gene TRBJ2-1; unclear D gene. Germline V CDR1 and CDR2: MNHEY, SVGAGI. Trimming left V 2 bases short and J 10 bases short, with 12 bases between. This CDR3 contains 13 residues. CDR3 coding DNA: TGTGCCAGCAGTTACGCGGTAGCTGGGGAGCAGTTCTTC. As protein: CASSYAVAGEQFF.

This rearrangement joins TRBV7-2 to TRBJ2-7, with 10 bases matching TRBD2. Germline V lookup: CDR1 SGHTA, CDR2 FQGNSA. This CDR3 spans 15 amino acids. V dropped 1 base and J dropped 1; count of bases not matched to a gene: 1. In DNA form, the CDR3 reads TGTGCCAGCAGCTTAGAAGCGGGGGGGTCCTACGAGCAGTACTTC. Translated: CASSLEAGGSYEQYF. Variable domain in full (rest from reference TRBV7-2 and TRBJ2-7): GAGVSQSPSNKVTEKGKDVELRCDPISGHTALYWYRQSLGQGLEFLIYFQGNSAPDKSGLPSDRFSAERTGGSVSTLTIQRTQQEDSAVYLCASSLEAGGSYEQYFGPGTRLTVT.

This clone has only a few counts. The CDR3 DNA reads TGCGCCAGCAGCCAAGGAGGAGCGGGGGGCTACAATGAGCAGTTCTTC. Residues: CASSQGGAGGYNEQFF. This chain connects TRBV4-3 to TRBJ2-1; 9 bases are shared with TRBD2. The germline V gene encodes CDR1 LGHNA and CDR2 YSLEER. With 1 base clipped from V and 3 bases from J, the junction kept 4 bases outside the gene matches. This CDR3 comprises 16 residues.